Listed below are T cell receptor beta chains from one sample, sequenced in a study of T cells in Graves' hyperthyroidism and ophthalmopathy. TCRdb fed the multiplex PCR reads into MiXCR, producing one record per CDR3 protein. The sample lists fewer than 400,000 distinct CDR3 sequences; 15% to 19% were seen once. What was sequenced was blood. The receptors come from a woman aged 18-29 years with Graves' hyperthyroidism that later progressed to Graves' ophthalmopathy. Both conserved end residues are part of each CDR3. The D gene is left open where the match is weak. Not every row has a clone size; where given, it reads once, few, many or a size class.

clone_size j_call v_call d_call cdr3_aa cdr3_nt
many TRBJ2-1 TRBV28 TRBD2 CASRTLSGSFDNEQFF TGTGCCAGCAGGACCCTTAGCGGGAGTTTCGACAATGAGCAGTTCTTC
few TRBJ2-7 TRBV11-2 . CASSLGTGISYEQYF TGTGCCAGCAGCTTAGGCACAGGGATTTCCTACGAGCAGTACTTC
many TRBJ1-1 TRBV6-5 TRBD1 CASSYLDRGTTEAFF TGTGCCAGCAGTTACTTGGACAGGGGAACAACTGAAGCTTTCTTT
many TRBJ2-7 TRBV20-1 TRBD2 CSARRTSGREQYF TGCAGTGCTAGGAGGACTAGCGGGAGAGAGCAGTACTTC
many TRBJ2-7 TRBV29-1 . CSVDEGAGYEQYF TGCAGCGTTGACGAGGGGGCGGGGTACGAGCAGTACTTC
many TRBJ1-4 TRBV12-3/TRBV12-4 . CASSPGGLANEKLFF TGTGCCAGCAGCCCGGGAGGGCTGGCTAATGAAAAACTGTTTTTT
. TRBJ2-3 TRBV6-1 TRBD2 CASSAGGLAGTDTQYF TGTGCCAGCAGTGCCGGGGGACTAGCGGGAACAGATACGCAGTATTTT
few TRBJ2-7 TRBV7-9 . CASSAADEQYF TGTGCCAGCAGCGCCGCGGACGAGCAGTACTTC
few TRBJ1-1 TRBV6-1 TRBD1 CASSVHRGVLNTEAFF TGTGCCAGCAGTGTACACAGGGGAGTTTTAAACACTGAAGCTTTCTTT
many TRBJ1-1 TRBV5-5 . CASSLKGVNTEAFF TGTGCCAGCAGCTTGAAGGGGGTGAACACTGAAGCTTTCTTT
. TRBJ2-1 TRBV7-8 . CASSARTGDYNEQFF TGTGCCAGCAGCGCGAGGACGGGGGACTACAATGAGCAGTTCTTC
many TRBJ2-1 TRBV11-2 TRBD2 CASSALLAGGDNEQFF TGTGCCAGCTCGGCCCTACTAGCGGGAGGGGACAATGAGCAGTTCTTC
many TRBJ1-1 TRBV2 TRBD1 CASIIDRANTEAFF TGTGCCAGCATTATTGACAGGGCGAACACTGAAGCTTTCTTT
. TRBJ2-3 TRBV19 . CASGEGGVDTQYF TGTGCCAGTGGTGAGGGGGGTGTAGATACGCAGTATTTT
many TRBJ1-2 TRBV10-3 . CAISELGVDYGYTF TGTGCCATCAGTGAGTTAGGGGTGGACTATGGCTACACCTTC
many TRBJ2-1 TRBV20-1 . CSARVAPGNAYNEQFF TGCAGTGCTAGAGTTGCCCCGGGGAATGCCTACAATGAGCAGTTCTTC
once TRBJ2-3 TRBV28 TRBD2 CASSRSGSETDTQYF TGTGCCAGCAGTCGGAGCGGGAGTGAGACAGATACGCAGTATTTT
many TRBJ2-7 TRBV20-1 . CSPLPRLGVSYEQYF TGCAGTCCCCTCCCCCGACTAGGGGTTTCCTACGAGCAGTACTTC
many TRBJ2-1 TRBV12-3/TRBV12-4 . CASSSPGANEQFF TGTGCCAGCAGTTCCCCAGGGGCCAATGAGCAGTTCTTC
. TRBJ2-1 TRBV25-1 . CASSEFASTYSNSYNEQFF TGTGCCAGCAGTGAATTTGCTAGCACATACTCTAACTCCTACAATGAGCAGTTCTTC
few TRBJ2-5 TRBV20-1 . CSARDQGTAETQYF TGCAGTGCTAGAGATCAGGGGACTGCAGAGACCCAGTACTTC
many TRBJ1-1 TRBV2 TRBD1 CASGQGRDTEAFF TGTGCCAGTGGACAGGGCAGAGACACTGAAGCTTTCTTT
many TRBJ1-1 TRBV18 . CASSLTDGDTEAFF TGTGCCAGCTCACTCACGGACGGAGACACTGAAGCTTTCTTT
. TRBJ1-2 TRBV7-9 TRBD1 CASSLGGQGAIYGYTF TGTGCCAGCAGCTTAGGTGGACAGGGAGCGATCTATGGCTACACCTTC
. TRBJ2-3 TRBV27 . CASSRGATQYF TGTGCCAGCAGCCGGGGGGCGACGCAGTATTTT
many TRBJ2-3 TRBV11-3 . CASSLRGLDTQYF TGTGCCAGCAGCCTCCGAGGCCTAGATACGCAGTATTTT
. TRBJ2-1 TRBV20-1 TRBD2 CSARRLADYNEQFF TGCAGTGCTAGACGACTAGCGGACTACAATGAGCAGTTCTTC
many TRBJ2-1 TRBV28 . CASSLYLGTRIYNEQFF TGTGCCAGCAGTTTATACTTGGGGACCCGGATATACAATGAGCAGTTCTTC
many TRBJ2-3 TRBV18 . CASSPTPGKDTQYF TGTGCCAGCTCACCGACCCCAGGGAAGGATACGCAGTATTTT
many TRBJ2-3 TRBV6-2/TRBV6-3 TRBD1 CASSHGQGIADTQYF TGTGCCAGCAGTCACGGACAGGGTATCGCAGATACGCAGTATTTT
few TRBJ2-7 TRBV4-1 TRBD2 CASSQRDSGGYEQYF TGCGCCAGCAGCCAACGTGACTCGGGGGGCTACGAGCAGTACTTC
. TRBJ1-2 TRBV19 TRBD1 CASSTKGQGYGYTF TGTGCCAGTAGTACCAAGGGACAGGGCTATGGCTACACCTTC
few TRBJ1-5 TRBV5-5 TRBD1 CASSPRDSSNQPQHF TGTGCCAGCAGCCCCCGGGACAGTAGCAATCAGCCCCAGCATTTT
. TRBJ2-5 TRBV11-1 TRBD2 CASSPEWTSDFQETQYF TGTGCCAGCAGCCCAGAGTGGACTAGCGACTTCCAAGAGACCCAGTACTTC
many TRBJ2-7 TRBV20-1 . CSAWLASSYEQYF TGCAGTGCGTGGCTGGCAAGCTCCTACGAGCAGTACTTC
many TRBJ1-5 TRBV5-1 . CASSGGIGQPQHF TGCGCCAGCAGCGGAGGGATCGGACAGCCCCAGCATTTT
many TRBJ1-2 TRBV28 TRBD1 CASRPSGTGDYGYTF TGTGCCAGCAGGCCATCCGGGACAGGGGACTATGGCTACACCTTC
many TRBJ2-1 TRBV3-1 . CASSDEKRLLDNEQFF TGTGCCAGCAGCGATGAGAAGAGACTTCTAGACAATGAGCAGTTCTTC
. TRBJ2-1 TRBV11-2 TRBD2 CASSLIGTSGTRPNEQFF TGTGCCAGCAGCTTAATAGGGACTAGCGGTACCCGGCCCAATGAGCAGTTCTTC
many TRBJ2-7 TRBV28 TRBD1 CASVSRQGGYEQYF TGTGCCAGCGTATCCAGACAGGGTGGCTACGAGCAGTACTTC
few TRBJ2-6 TRBV29-1 . CSVGGNSGANVLTF TGCAGCGTTGGAGGGAACTCTGGGGCCAACGTCCTGACTTTC
many TRBJ2-7 TRBV5-1 TRBD2 CASSASGLAGAYEQYF TGCGCCAGCAGCGCCAGTGGGCTAGCGGGAGCCTACGAGCAGTACTTC
many TRBJ2-3 TRBV7-3 TRBD2 CASSQPGGRADTQYF TGTGCCAGCAGTCAGCCGGGAGGTAGGGCAGATACGCAGTATTTT
many TRBJ2-1 TRBV18 TRBD1 CASSPPGTGLLYNEQFF TGTGCCAGCTCACCACCTGGGACAGGTCTCCTGTACAATGAGCAGTTCTTC
. TRBJ1-1 TRBV4-1 . CASSQHENTEAFF TGCGCCAGCAGCCAGCATGAGAACACTGAAGCTTTCTTT
few TRBJ1-5 TRBV3-1 . CASSQALGNQPQHF TGTGCCAGCAGCCAAGCGTTAGGGAATCAGCCCCAGCATTTT
. TRBJ2-5 TRBV5-1 . CASSSLAGSETQYF TGCGCCAGCAGCTCATTGGCGGGTTCAGAGACCCAGTACTTC
many TRBJ2-1 TRBV15 . CATSRTRGHSYNEQFF TGTGCCACCAGCCGCACTCGGGGGCACTCCTACAATGAGCAGTTCTTC